A single sample is the source of the 30 T cell receptor beta chains below, sequenced in a study of blood T cell repertoires in COVID-19. The method was immunoSEQ multiplex PCR; TCRdb's version includes in-frame clones alone and lacks a portion of them. The table lists roughly 100,000 clones, roughly 84% of them singletons. The sequenced sample was peripheral blood. The receptor source for this set is a human donor in a cohort sampled during active or convalescent COVID-19.

This clone has a handful of counts. The CDR3 DNA reads as TGTGCCAGCAGTTCAGGGGTGGGGTATGGCTACACCTTC. It translates to CASSSGVGYGYTF. The gene calls are TRBV6-5 and TRBJ1-2; weak D call: TRBD1 (6 bases). The CDR3 totals 13 residues. Germline CDR1 MNHEY, CDR2 SVGAGI. Trimming took 4 bases from V and 5 from J, leaving 11 bases between them.

The chain carries TRBV20-1 and TRBJ1-1, with a weak D call TRBD1 (6 bases). Germline lookup yields CDR1 DFQATT and CDR2 SNEGSKA (reference sequence). Trimming took off 3 bases at V and 10 bases at J, with 21 bases between the two ends. This CDR3 has 14 amino acids. For the CDR3, the DNA is TGCAGTGCTAGTTCCTCCGGGACAACAGAACTAGCTTTCTTT. As protein: CSASSSGTTELAFF.

In this sample, this clone turned up a few times. The V call is TRBV27, the J call TRBJ1-2; 7 nucleotides align to TRBD1. There are 16 residues in the CDR3. Germline V CDR1 and CDR2: MNHEY, SMNVEV (reference sequence). V lost 2 bases and J lost 2; bases outside the gene matches: 8. CDR3 coding DNA: TGTGCCAGCAGTTTAGACCCCCGGGACAGCAACTATGGCTACACCTTC. It codes for CASSLDPRDSNYGYTF.

This chain links TRBV6-6 with TRBJ1-1, with D unclear. Trimming removed 5 bases from V and 6 bases from J, with 10 bases in between. The CDR3 is made up of 12 amino acids. Germline V CDR1 and CDR2: MNHNY, SVGAGI (reference sequence). The DNA of the CDR3 is TGTGCCAGCAGTCTCGGTAACGCTGAAGCTTTCTTT. It is translated as CASSLGNAEAFF.

This clone was counted at least ten times. The genes are TRBV9 and TRBJ1-6; maybe TRBD1 (6 bases). The CDR3 totals 15 residues. Trimming removed 0 bases at V and 8 bases at J, with 12 bases between. The germline CDR1 and CDR2 sequences are SGDLS and YYNGEE. CDR3 in DNA: TGTGCCAGCAGCGTAGAGTACAGGGCTGATTCACCCCTCCACTTT. It yields the protein CASSVEYRADSPLHF.

V and J are TRBV5-1 and TRBJ2-1; D is possibly TRBD1 (6 bases). This CDR3 comprises 15 residues. Trimming took off 0 bases at V and 2 bases at J, with 9 bases between the two ends. Germline CDR1 reads SGHRS; CDR2 reads YFSETQ. The DNA of the CDR3 is TGCGCCAGCAGCTTGGAAGGACAGCCCTACAATGAGCAGTTCTTC. Its translation: CASSLEGQPYNEQFF.

The chain links TRBV3-1 (or the pseudogene TRBV3-2) to TRBJ2-7; 9 positions match TRBD1. With V trimmed by 2 bases and J by 5 bases, 4 bases remained unmatched. The germline gives CDR1 LGHDT, CDR2 YNNKEL (reference sequence). The CDR3 runs 14 residues. Here the CDR3 reads CASSQSQGANEQYF. The CDR3, as DNA: TGTGCCAGCAGCCAATCACAGGGGGCGAACGAGCAGTACTTC.

V gene TRBV24-1 combines with J gene TRBJ2-1, with 8 bases aligning to TRBD1. The germline V gene has CDR1 KGHDR and CDR2 SFDVKD. The V and J ends lost 4 bases and 8 bases, in that order; junction bases with no gene match: 6. CDR3 length: 14 amino acids. CDR3 sequence reads: CATSEGTGRHEQFF. In DNA form, the CDR3 reads TGTGCCACCAGTGAAGGGACAGGCCGACATGAGCAGTTCTTC.

In DNA, the CDR3 is TGTGCCAGCAGGGGCGACAGTCAAAATCAGCCCCAGCATTTT. It encodes CASRGDSQNQPQHF. This chain links TRBV2 with TRBJ1-5; possible D gene TRBD1, 5 bases. This CDR3 comprises 14 residues. Germline V lookup: CDR1 SNHLY, CDR2 FYNNEI. V was clipped by 6 bases and J by 4 bases, with 13 bases between them.

The chain joins TRBV15 to TRBJ2-5; 7 bases are shared with TRBD1. Trimming took 0 bases from V and 4 from J; bases not matched to a gene: 5. The CDR3 extends over 15 amino acids. Germline assignment: CDR1 LNHNV and CDR2 YYDKDF (reference sequence). CDR3 in amino acids: CATSRERQGIETQYF. Written as DNA, the CDR3 is TGTGCCACCAGCAGAGAAAGACAGGGCATAGAGACCCAGTACTTC.

The gene calls are TRBV10-3 and TRBJ1-1; a weak D match, TRBD1 (6 bases). Germline CDR1 and CDR2: ENHRY and SYGVKD. V was shortened by 11 bases and J by 0 bases, with 13 bases between the two germline ends. This CDR3 has 13 amino acids. The DNA for the CDR3 is TGTGCCGTCCGACAGGACCTGAACACTGAAGCTTTCTTT. This gives the protein CAVRQDLNTEAFF.

The rearrangement uses TRBV7-8 and TRBJ1-5; tentative D call: TRBD1 (6 bases). Trimming removed 3 bases from V and 2 bases from J, with 17 bases in between. Germline CDR1 and CDR2: SGHVS and FQNEAQ. The CDR3 has 17 amino acids. CDR3 region: CASSLGQGTMGNQPQHF. The CDR3 coding sequence is TGTGCCAGCAGCTTGGGGCAGGGGACGATGGGCAATCAGCCCCAGCATTTT.

V is TRBV6-4 and J is TRBJ2-3, with D perhaps TRBD1 (5 bases). Germline CDR1 and CDR2: MRHNA and SNTAGT. The CDR3 sequence is 14 residues long. Trimming removed 4 bases at V and 5 bases at J, with 13 bases between. The CDR3 region is CASSVRARVDTQYF. The CDR3, as DNA: TGTGCCAGCAGTGTCAGGGCCAGGGTAGATACGCAGTATTTT.

The V call is TRBV10-3, the J call TRBJ2-7; perhaps TRBD2 as D (6 bases). Per the germline V gene, CDR1 is ENHRY and CDR2 is SYGVKD. V was clipped by 3 bases and J by 4 bases, with 16 bases between them. The CDR3 is 15 residues long. CDR3 coding DNA: TGTGCCATCAGTGACCCGACGGGGGAATTATACGAGCAGTACTTC. Translation: CAISDPTGELYEQYF.

The V call is TRBV2, the J call TRBJ2-1, with 11 bases that match TRBD1. With V trimmed by 7 bases and J by 6 bases, 8 bases remained unmatched. This CDR3 contains 15 residues. Germline CDR1 and CDR2: SNHLY and FYNNEI. DNA for the CDR3: TGTGCCAGCACTAGGGACAGGGGGGTTACCAATGAGCAGTTCTTC. This encodes CASTRDRGVTNEQFF. Combining the CDR3 with reference TRBV2 and TRBJ2-1 gives the whole variable domain EPEVTQTPSHQVTQMGQEVILRCVPISNHLYFYWYRQILGQKVEFLVSFYNNEISEKSEIFDDQFSVERPDGSNFTLKIRSTKLEDSAMYFCASTRDRGVTNEQFFGPGTRLTVL.

The rearrangement joins TRBV2 to TRBJ2-7; no clear D. The CDR3 has 13 residues. Germline V lookup: CDR1 SNHLY, CDR2 FYNNEI. The V gene lost 4 bases and the J gene lost 1 base, with 8 bases spanning the gap. The CDR3 DNA reads as TGTGCCAGCAGTGCCGCCAGATCCTACGAGCAGTACTTC. Protein product: CASSAARSYEQYF.

The CDR3 loop reads CASSTRQGGSNEKLFF. The CDR3 DNA sequence: TGTGCCAGCAGTACCCGACAGGGTGGGTCCAATGAAAAACTGTTTTTT. The chain has TRBV28 and TRBJ1-4; 7 bases map to TRBD1. V dropped 5 bases and J dropped 5; count of bases not matched to a gene: 11. Germline assignment: CDR1 MDHEN and CDR2 SYDVKM. The CDR3 length is 16 residues.

The chain links TRBV7-9 to TRBJ2-1; TRBD1 is a possible D gene (5 bases). The V gene lost 4 bases and the J gene lost 3 bases, with 13 bases spanning the gap. Germline V CDR1 and CDR2: SEHNR, FQNEAQ (reference sequence). CDR3 length: 15 residues. CDR3 bases: TGTGCCAGCAGCTCCCAATGGGGCTACTACAATGAGCAGTTCTTC. Its protein product is CASSSQWGYYNEQFF.

The chain couples TRBV27 to TRBJ1-5, with D unclear. The ends were cut back, 5 bases at V and 3 bases at J, with 5 bases in the middle. This CDR3 region has 12 residues. Germline CDR1 is MNHEY and CDR2 is SMNVEV (reference sequence). CDR3 protein: CASSNINQPQHF. DNA of the CDR3: TGTGCCAGCAGTAATATCAATCAGCCCCAGCATTTT.

The rearrangement joins TRBV6-6 to TRBJ1-2; TRBD1 matches at 10 bases. CDR1 MNHNY and CDR2 SVGAGI come from the germline V gene (reference sequence). This CDR3 comprises 15 residues. The junction had 6 bases not matched to a gene; V was cut back by 2 bases and J by 6 bases. CDR3 DNA: TGTGCCAGCAGTTACGTTCGACAGGGGGCGGATGGCTACACCTTC. It encodes CASSYVRQGADGYTF.

J is TRBJ1-5 and V is TRBV4-2; D may be TRBD1 (5 bases). Germline V gives CDR1 LGHNA, CDR2 YNFKEQ. V was cut by 0 bases and J by 11 bases, with 20 bases left in between. This CDR3 is 16 amino acids long. The CDR3 sequence is CASSQESLDADMAQHF. For the CDR3, the DNA is TGTGCCAGCAGCCAAGAGTCTCTGGACGCGGACATGGCCCAGCATTTT.

This clone was counted a few times. Here the CDR3 reads CASSSQGVSGNTIYF. The CDR3 nucleotides are TGTGCCAGCAGTTCACAGGGGGTCTCTGGAAACACCATATATTTT. This rearrangement joins TRBV28 to TRBJ1-3, with TRBD1 matching 8 bases. Germline loops: CDR1 MDHEN, CDR2 SYDVKM. The length of the CDR3 is 15 residues. V lost 4 bases, J lost 0 bases, and 2 bases stayed unmatched.

The chain has TRBV6-6 and TRBJ1-5, with D maybe TRBD1 (5 bases). V shed 2 bases and J shed 11 bases, with 16 bases lying between them. CDR1 is MNHNY and CDR2 is SVGAGI in the germline V gene (reference sequence). This CDR3 has 14 amino acids. As DNA, the CDR3 is TGTGCCAGCAGTTACCCGACCACGGAAGGGGCCCAGCATTTT. It specifies CASSYPTTEGAQHF.

This clone was seen just once. The chain links TRBV3-1 (or the pseudogene TRBV3-2) to TRBJ1-6; tentative D call: TRBD1 (5 bases). CDR3 length: 17 amino acids. V dropped 3 bases and J dropped 0 bases, with 12 bases sitting between them. CDR1 is LGHDT and CDR2 is YNNKEL in the germline V gene (reference sequence). CDR3 nucleotide sequence: TGTGCCAGCAGCCACTGGACAAAGAGCTCCTATAATTCACCCCTCCACTTT. Protein: CASSHWTKSSYNSPLHF.

This rearrangement joins TRBV3-1 (or the pseudogene TRBV3-2) to TRBJ1-5; a weak D match, TRBD1 (5 bases). CDR1 is LGHDT and CDR2 is YNNKEL in the germline V gene (reference sequence). V was clipped by 6 bases and J by 6 bases, with 12 bases between them. The CDR3 is 13 amino acids. The CDR3 DNA is TGTGCCAGCAGTAAGGGGTATTCTCAGCCCCAGCATTTT. It specifies CASSKGYSQPQHF.

The gene calls are TRBV19 and TRBJ1-4; D gene uncertain. Germline CDR1 is LNHDA and CDR2 is SQIVND (reference sequence). The CDR3 covers 13 residues. V lost 7 bases and J lost 0, with 6 bases in between. CDR3: CASKESTNEKLFF. CDR3 nucleotide sequence: TGTGCCAGTAAGGAGTCAACTAATGAAAAACTGTTTTTT.

The rearrangement links TRBV14 to TRBJ2-7, with a weak D call TRBD2 (6 bases). V was shortened by 2 bases and J by 6 bases, with 8 bases between the two germline ends. The CDR3 extends over 12 amino acids. The germline V gene encodes CDR1 SGHDN and CDR2 FVKESK. For the CDR3, the DNA is TGTGCCAGCAGCCAAAAAGCGGGCGAGCAGTACTTC. Translated, it gives CASSQKAGEQYF. Looking up the rest from reference TRBV14 and TRBJ2-7 gives the full variable domain: EAGVTQFPSHSVIEKGQTVTLRCDPISGHDNLYWYRRVMGKEIKFLLHFVKESKQDESGMPNNRFLAERTGGTYSTLKVQPAELEDSGVYFCASSQKAGEQYFGPGTRLTVT.

The J gene is TRBJ2-1, the V gene TRBV6-4, with 9 bases aligning to TRBD2. With V trimmed by 5 bases and J by 3 bases, 5 bases remained unmatched. The CDR3 totals 15 residues. Germline V lookup: CDR1 MRHNA, CDR2 SNTAGT. CDR3 nucleotides: TGTGCCAGCAGTTATAGCGGGAGCCGCTACAATGAGCAGTTCTTC. It translates to CASSYSGSRYNEQFF.

The rearrangement joins TRBV3-1 (or the pseudogene TRBV3-2) to TRBJ1-5, with TRBD1 matching over 11 bases. The V gene's germline CDR1 is LGHDT and CDR2 YNNKEL (reference sequence). The CDR3 spans 15 residues. The trim removed 1 base at V and 5 bases at J, leaving 1 base unmatched. The CDR3 DNA reads TGTGCCAGCAGCCAAGGGACAGGGGGCGATCAGCCCCAGCATTTT. It is translated as CASSQGTGGDQPQHF.

V and J are TRBV6-5 and TRBJ2-5; D is possibly TRBD1 (6 bases). The CDR3 length is 16 residues. Germline V gives CDR1 MNHEY, CDR2 SVGAGI. The V gene lost 1 base and the J gene lost 0 bases, with 12 bases spanning the gap. CDR3 coding DNA: TGTGCCAGCAGTTACTTGGGGACACCGAACCAAGAGACCCAGTACTTC. Translating it yields CASSYLGTPNQETQYF.